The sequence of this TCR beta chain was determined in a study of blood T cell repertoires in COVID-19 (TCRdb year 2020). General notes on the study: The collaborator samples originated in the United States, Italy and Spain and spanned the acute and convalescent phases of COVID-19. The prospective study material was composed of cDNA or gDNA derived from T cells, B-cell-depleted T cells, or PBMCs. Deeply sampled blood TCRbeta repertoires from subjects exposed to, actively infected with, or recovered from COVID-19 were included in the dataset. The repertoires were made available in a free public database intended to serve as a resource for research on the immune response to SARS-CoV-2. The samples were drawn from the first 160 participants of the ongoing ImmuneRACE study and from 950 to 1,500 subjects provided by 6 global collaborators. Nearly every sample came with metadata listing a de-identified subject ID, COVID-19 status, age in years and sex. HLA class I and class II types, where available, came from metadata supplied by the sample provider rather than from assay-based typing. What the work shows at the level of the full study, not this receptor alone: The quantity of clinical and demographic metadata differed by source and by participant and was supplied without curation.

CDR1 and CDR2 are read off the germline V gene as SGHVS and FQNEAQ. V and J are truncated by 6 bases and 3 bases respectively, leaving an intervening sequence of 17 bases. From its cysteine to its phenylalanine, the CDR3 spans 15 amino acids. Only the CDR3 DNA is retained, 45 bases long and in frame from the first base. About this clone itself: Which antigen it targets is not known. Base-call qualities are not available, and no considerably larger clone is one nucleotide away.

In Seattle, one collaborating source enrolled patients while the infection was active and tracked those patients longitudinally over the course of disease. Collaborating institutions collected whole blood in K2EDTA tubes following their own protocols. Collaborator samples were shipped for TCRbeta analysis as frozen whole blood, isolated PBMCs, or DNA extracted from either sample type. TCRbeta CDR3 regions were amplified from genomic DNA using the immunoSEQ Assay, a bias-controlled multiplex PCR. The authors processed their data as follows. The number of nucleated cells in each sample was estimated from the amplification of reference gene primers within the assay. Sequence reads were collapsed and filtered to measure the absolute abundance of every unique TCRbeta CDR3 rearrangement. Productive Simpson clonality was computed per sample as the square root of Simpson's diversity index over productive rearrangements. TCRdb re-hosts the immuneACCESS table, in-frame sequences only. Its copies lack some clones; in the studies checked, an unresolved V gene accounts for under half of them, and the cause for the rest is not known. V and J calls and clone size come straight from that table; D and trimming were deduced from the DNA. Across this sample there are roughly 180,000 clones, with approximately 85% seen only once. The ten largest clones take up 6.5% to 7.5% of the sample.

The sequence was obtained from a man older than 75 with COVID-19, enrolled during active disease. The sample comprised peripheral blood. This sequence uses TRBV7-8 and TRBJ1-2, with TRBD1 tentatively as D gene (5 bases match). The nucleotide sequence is TGTGCCAGCAGTTTCGCAGCGGGGACGGACTATGGCTACACCTTC. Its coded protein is CASSFAAGTDYGYTF.